The TCR beta chain described here comes from a study of T cell responses to AZD1222 COVID-19 vaccine (dated by TCRdb to about 2021). About the full investigation: AZD1222 recipients given second doses at about 4 weeks or at about 12 weeks were pooled, since spike-specific TCR depth and breadth were not found to differ between the two schedules. Trial participants were enrolled into age subgroups of 18-55, 56-69 and 70-plus years, which contained around 150, 29 and 61 TCR-sequenced participants, respectively. TCR sequencing covered more than 230 trial participants: roughly 200 given two doses of AZD1222 and 26 given two doses of MenACWY control vaccine.

The CDR3 regions of human TCRbeta chains were analyzed by immunosequencing. The original methods were these. Repertoire TCRs were matched against a reference library of SARS-CoV-2-specific TCRs generated with the MIRA antigen-specificity platform. Breadth was defined as the fraction of unique TCRs that were SARS-CoV-2-associated. Depth was defined as the fraction of total T cells that were SARS-CoV-2-associated. Using the MIRA data, each spike-specific TCR was assigned both to the spike region to which the TCR was reactive and to a CD4 or CD8 class. Log10-transformed breadth and depth values were compared by one-way ANOVA with Sidak's multiple comparisons tests. TCRdb carries this immuneACCESS record with in-frame sequences only. Its versions omit some clonotypes, under half of them owing to an unresolved V gene in the studies checked, with the rest unexplained. The V and J calls and the clone size are those of that table, but D and trimming were determined from the DNA. Across this sample there are some 100,000 clones, with 90% to 95% seen only once. Roughly 7% of the sample lies in the top ten.

Per the publication, the time point label means: baseline before first vaccination. The vaccinee samples were drawn from two UK trials, COV001 and COV002, one of which was a single-blind randomized controlled phase 2/3 trial testing AZD1222 (ChAdOx1 nCoV-19) in healthy adults. Trial participant PBMC samples were collected at day 0 and day 28 after the second dose for TCRbeta chain sequencing. From cysteine to phenylalanine, the CDR3 is 16 amino acids long. Only CDR3 DNA is held: 48 bases, read in frame from base 1. Reading the germline V gene gives CDR1 SGHTA and CDR2 FQGNSA. V lost 5 bases and J lost 7 bases; the stretch between them is 18 bases long. The full study reports these points: The vaccine-associated CD4 TCRs covered the entire spike protein, and the dominant responses fell in regions 160-218 and 743-854. Conclusions about previously exposed vaccinees are limited, since just a handful of AZD1222 recipients were seropositive for SARS-CoV-2 at baseline. Because no samples from the day 14 peak response were available, repertoires could be characterized only after the peak T cell response. In the small 56-69-year group, the increase in depth fell short of significance, most likely because of low power. Epitopes outside the regions mutated in the B.1.351 and B.1.1.7 variants were reportedly recognized by nearly half of the unique spike-specific TCRs. Participants were mostly white British, with more females than males. The authors suggested clonal diversity may have been underestimated. After two AZD1222 doses, spike-specific TCR breadth and depth were significantly higher than at day 0 and than in MenACWY recipients.

For this clone: What this receptor recognizes is not known. No base-level quality is on record; no much larger clone is a single base apart.

Material: peripheral blood, obtained on day 0 of AZD1222 vaccination. The chain was built from TRBV7-2 and TRBJ1-6, with TRBD1 tentatively as D gene (6 bases match). This receptor was taken from an adult in good health. The DNA sequence follows: TGTGCCAGCAGCCCCAACTCAGGGGCATGGAATTCACCCCTCCACTTT. It translates as CASSPNSGAWNSPLHF.